Listed here are 23 T cell receptor beta chains from one sample, sequenced in a study of shared clonotypes between healthy human individuals. Assay used: immunoSEQ multiplex PCR; TCRdb lists only in-frame clones, some missing. The sample records 950,000 to 1,300,000 clones, around 74% being singletons. Input material: memory CD4+ T cells sorted from blood. The subset here: CD45RA-negative fraction. These receptors originate from a man aged 18 to 30 in good health.

In its sample, this clone was seen a few times. The chain combines TRBV6-1 with TRBJ2-7; no reliable D call. Trimming took off 1 base at V and 2 bases at J, with 9 bases between the two ends. Germline V lookup: CDR1 MNHNS, CDR2 SASEGT. The CDR3 sequence is 14 residues long. CDR3 protein: CASSEDDGPYEQYF. Here the CDR3 DNA reads TGTGCCAGCAGTGAAGATGACGGACCCTACGAGCAGTACTTC.

The V gene is TRBV7-3, the J gene TRBJ2-7, with D possibly matching TRBD1 (5 bases). With 1 base removed from V and 6 bases from J, the gap between germline ends came to 10 bases. The CDR3 covers 13 residues. Per germline, CDR1 SGHTA and CDR2 FQGTGA. The CDR3 protein is CASSLRQGSEQYF. For the CDR3, the DNA is TGTGCCAGCAGCTTAAGGCAGGGCTCCGAGCAGTACTTC.

The chain uses TRBV5-1 and TRBJ1-6; maybe TRBD1 (5 bases). CDR1 and CDR2 from the germline V gene are SGHRS and YFSETQ. The CDR3 consists of 14 residues. V lost 5 bases to trimming and J lost 5 bases, with 11 bases between them. CDR3 sequence reads: CASRSDSNNSPLHF. The CDR3, as DNA: TGCGCCAGCAGAAGTGACAGCAATAATTCACCCCTCCACTTT.

The gene calls are TRBV18 and TRBJ1-1, with 7 nucleotides matching TRBD1. The V gene's germline CDR1 is KGHSH and CDR2 LQKENI. This CDR3 region has 16 residues. J lost 1 base, V lost 3 bases, and 8 bases had no gene match. The CDR3 region has the DNA TGTGCCAGCTCACCTGAGACAGGGTGGACGAACACTGAAGCTTTCTTT. It translates to CASSPETGWTNTEAFF. Together with reference TRBV18 and TRBJ1-1, the CDR3 gives the full variable domain: NAGVMQNPRHLVRRRGQEARLRCSPMKGHSHVYWYRQLPEEGLKFMVYLQKENIIDESGMPKERFSAEFPKEGPSILRIQQVVRGDSAAYFCASSPETGWTNTEAFFGQGTRLTVV.

This clone showed up many times. The J gene is TRBJ2-2, the V gene TRBV30; 13 positions match TRBD2. The V and J ends lost 5 bases and 5 bases, in that order; junction bases with no gene match: 5. The CDR3 runs to 15 residues. Germline V lookup: CDR1 GTSNPN, CDR2 SVGIG (reference sequence). The CDR3 loop reads CAWVPGLAGTGELFF. The CDR3 coding sequence is TGTGCCTGGGTTCCGGGACTAGCGGGAACCGGGGAGCTGTTTTTT.

The CDR3 nucleotides are TGTGCCAGCAGCGTTAGGACAGTCCCTTCAACTAATGAAAAACTGTTTTTT. Encoded protein: CASSVRTVPSTNEKLFF. The chain links TRBV5-6 to TRBJ1-4, with D possibly TRBD1 on 6 matching bases. Germline V CDR1 and CDR2: SGHDT, YYEEEE. Trimming cost V 4 bases and J 0 bases, with 16 bases left between them. The CDR3 totals 17 residues.

The chain uses TRBV9 and TRBJ2-7, with 10 nucleotides matching TRBD1. The CDR3 runs 15 residues. The V segment lost 2 bases and the J segment 1 base; nucleotides outside the gene matches: 3. Germline V gene sequence: CDR1 SGDLS, CDR2 YYNGEE. CDR3 sequence: CASSVGTGDSYEQYF. In DNA, the CDR3 is TGTGCCAGCAGCGTGGGGACAGGGGATTCCTACGAGCAGTACTTC.

The chain is built from TRBV9 and TRBJ1-3; 8 bases align to TRBD1. Per the germline V gene, CDR1 is SGDLS and CDR2 is YYNGEE. Trimming cost V 3 bases and J 7 bases; bases outside gene matches: 12. This CDR3 is 16 amino acids long. CDR3 DNA sequence: TGTGCCAGCAGCGCCCGGGACAGGAATTATCGGAACACCATATATTTT. Translated, it gives CASSARDRNYRNTIYF.

The rearrangement links TRBV19 to TRBJ2-5; D is perhaps TRBD1 or TRBD2 (5 bases each). Germline values: CDR1 LNHDA, CDR2 SQIVND (reference sequence). The CDR3 is made up of 15 amino acids. Trimming left V 1 base short and J 2 bases short, with 11 bases between. The CDR3 coding sequence is TGTGCCAGTAGTATAGTGAGGGGAGAGCAAGAGACCCAGTACTTC. Translating it yields CASSIVRGEQETQYF.

The J gene is TRBJ1-1, the V gene TRBV29-1, with D possibly matching TRBD1 (6 bases). This CDR3 has 15 amino acids. Germline-derived CDR1 and CDR2 are SQVTM and ANQGSEA. The germline V and J ends were trimmed by 4 bases and 0 bases, with 15 bases remaining between them. Here the CDR3 DNA reads TGCAGCGTTGCCGGCAGGGGAGGCGTGAACACTGAAGCTTTCTTT. Its protein is CSVAGRGGVNTEAFF.

This clone has more than one count but fewer than ten. The chain links TRBV19 to TRBJ1-6, with D maybe TRBD1 (5 bases). V was cut by 6 bases and J by 10 bases, with 13 bases left in between. This CDR3 is built from 13 residues. The germline V gene has CDR1 LNHDA and CDR2 SQIVND (reference sequence). The CDR3 spells CASSHRRESPLHF. The CDR3 DNA sequence: TGTGCCAGTAGCCACAGGCGGGAATCACCCCTCCACTTT.

Of note for this clone: The same CDR3 can be traced to other DNA sequences in this sample. V usage is TRBV7-8 and J usage is TRBJ1-5; D not certain. The length of the CDR3 is 15 residues. Germline values: CDR1 SGHVS, CDR2 FQNEAQ. Trimming took 5 bases from V and 11 from J, leaving 22 bases between them. CDR3 amino acids: CASSLEIGMVKSQHF. The DNA of the CDR3 is TGTGCCAGCAGCCTCGAAATTGGCATGGTGAAGTCCCAGCATTTT.

V gene TRBV6-5 combines with J gene TRBJ2-3, with D maybe TRBD2 (6 bases). Germline-derived CDR1 and CDR2 are MNHEY and SVGAGI. The CDR3 totals 15 residues. Trimming removed 5 bases at V and 5 bases at J, with 17 bases between. This CDR3 is CASSPPGGNGDTQYF. In DNA, the CDR3 is TGTGCCAGCAGTCCCCCTGGGGGGAATGGAGATACGCAGTATTTT.

The J gene is TRBJ1-1, the V gene TRBV27; 9 nucleotides align to TRBD1. Unmatched junction bases numbered 9, after V lost 5 bases and J lost 8 bases. CDR1 and CDR2 (germline): MNHEY, SMNVEV (reference sequence). The CDR3 has 14 residues. The DNA of the CDR3 is TGTGCCAGCAGTACGGGCGGGGGGACAGGGGAAGCTTTCTTT. Its translation is CASSTGGGTGEAFF.

This clone showed up many times. The CDR3 is CASSQVTTGSEGEQFF. DNA for the CDR3: TGTGCCAGCAGCCAAGTTACAACCGGGAGCGAGGGTGAGCAGTTCTTC. J is TRBJ2-1 and V is TRBV4-2; D possibly corresponds to TRBD2 (6 bases). The CDR3 consists of 16 residues. V was pared by 1 base and J by 9 bases, with 19 bases between. Per germline, CDR1 LGHNA and CDR2 YNFKEQ.

V and J are TRBV7-9 and TRBJ2-1, with D perhaps TRBD1 (6 bases). The CDR3 runs 16 residues. Germline assignment: CDR1 SEHNR and CDR2 FQNEAQ (reference sequence). Trimming pared 2 bases from V and 4 bases from J, leaving 15 bases between. The CDR3 nucleotides read TGTGCCAGCAGCTTAAATCCTTACAGGGCTTACAATGAGCAGTTCTTC. This codes for CASSLNPYRAYNEQFF.

CDR3 DNA sequence: TGTGCCAGCAGAGCACCGCCGGAGGTTGCCGACAGGGAGAGGTACGAGCAGTACTTC. Translated, it gives CASRAPPEVADRERYEQYF. The V gene is TRBV6-4, the J gene TRBJ2-7; 7 nucleotides agree with TRBD1. Germline V lookup: CDR1 MRHNA, CDR2 SNTAGT. The CDR3 is made up of 19 amino acids. The V and J ends lost 6 bases and 4 bases, in that order; junction bases with no gene match: 24.

This chain joins TRBV28 and TRBJ1-5, with a weak D call TRBD1 (5 bases). CDR3 length: 14 residues. CDR1 and CDR2 (germline): MDHEN, SYDVKM. Trimming took off 6 bases at V and 7 bases at J, with 16 bases between the two ends. CDR3 DNA sequence: TGTGCCAGCAGCCCTAAGGGGAGACGGCAGCCCCAGCATTTT. Translating it yields CASSPKGRRQPQHF.

The rearrangement joins TRBV6-4 to TRBJ2-3, with D tentatively TRBD2 (5 bases). CDR1 is MRHNA, CDR2 SNTAGT, per germline. The CDR3 length is 15 residues. Deletions cut 3 bases from V and 3 bases from J, with 13 bases between. CDR3 nucleotide sequence: TGTGCCAGCAGTGATGGTGGGAGACGAACAGATACGCAGTATTTT. It specifies CASSDGGRRTDTQYF.

The chain has TRBV11-3 and TRBJ2-1, with D perhaps being TRBD1 or TRBD2 (5 bases each). V lost 4 bases and J lost 7, with 17 bases in between. The CDR3 loop spans 15 amino acids. Germline V gene sequence: CDR1 SGHNT, CDR2 YENEEA. CDR3 region: CASSYRTAVGNEQFF. The CDR3 bases are TGTGCCAGCAGCTACAGGACTGCCGTGGGGAATGAGCAGTTCTTC. Using reference TRBV11-3 and TRBJ2-1 for the parts outside the CDR3, the full variable domain is EAGVVQSPRYKIIEKKQPVAFWCNPISGHNTLYWYLQNLGQGPELLIRYENEEAVDDSQLPKDRFSAERLKGVDSTLKIQPAELGDSAVYLCASSYRTAVGNEQFFGPGTRLTVL.

DNA of the CDR3: TGCGCCAGCAGCCAAATGACTGAGGAAAAACTGTTTTTT. Translating gives CASSQMTEEKLFF. V gene TRBV4-1 combines with J gene TRBJ1-4; D unresolved. CDR3 length: 13 amino acids. Trimming cost V 2 bases and J 8 bases, with 9 bases left between them. The V gene's germline CDR1 is MGHRA and CDR2 YSYEKL.

The V gene is TRBV10-3, the J gene TRBJ2-3; the match to TRBD2 covers 11 bases. V dropped 6 bases and J dropped 0; count of bases not matched to a gene: 11. Germline CDR1 and CDR2: ENHRY and SYGVKD. The CDR3 has 18 residues. This CDR3 reads CAISLGTSGTPSTDTQYF. As DNA, the CDR3 is TGTGCCATCAGCCTCGGGACTAGCGGTACCCCTAGCACAGATACGCAGTATTTT.

The chain links TRBV11-2 to TRBJ2-3, with no clear D. The CDR3 has 12 amino acids. CDR1 is SGHAT and CDR2 is FQNNGV in the germline V gene. V was clipped by 3 bases and J by 6 bases, with 7 bases between them. The CDR3 DNA sequence: TGTGCCAGCAGCTTTATCCGGGATACGCAGTATTTT. Its translation: CASSFIRDTQYF.